This entry is about one TCR beta chain. The data were taken from a study of blood T cell repertoires in COVID-19. Repertoires were generated with immunoSEQ multiplex PCR, while TCRdb's copy carries only in-frame clones and drops some. The data contain 65,000 to 95,000 clones, approximately 90% of them singletons. The CDR3 consists of 17 residues. V shed 5 bases and J 5 bases; nucleotides not matched to a gene: 8. Germline V gives CDR1 SGHVS, CDR2 FQNEAQ. The J gene is TRBJ2-3, the V gene TRBV7-8; 15 positions agree with TRBD2. This sequence originates from a man aged 45-65 years with COVID-19, enrolled during active disease. Input material: peripheral blood. DNA for the CDR3: TGTGCCAGCAGCCAAGGACTAGCGGGGGGGGCGTTAGATACGCAGTATTTT. Amino acids: CASSQGLAGGALDTQYF.